This T cell receptor (beta chain) emerged from a study of shared T cell receptors in the human thymus. The data were produced by immunoSEQ multiplex PCR, yet TCRdb's version contains in-frame clones alone and is incomplete. The data contain hundreds of thousands of clones, approximately 95% of them singletons. The CDR3 consists of 15 residues. The V gene's germline CDR1 is MNHEY and CDR2 SMNVEV (reference sequence). The V and J ends lost 5 bases and 7 bases respectively, with 18 bases between them. The chain couples TRBV27 to TRBJ1-5; maybe TRBD1 (5 bases). The sequence came from a human donor. Sequenced input: thymocytes. CDR3 DNA sequence: TGTGCCAGCAGTCCCCCCGGGGGGGAAGGGCAGCCCCAGCATTTT. Amino acids: CASSPPGGEGQPQHF.